The source of this TCR beta chain is a study of blood T cell repertoires in COVID-19. Cohorts were assigned according to the clinical history that participants reported. Sequencing was performed with immunoSEQ multiplex PCR; in TCRdb, only in-frame clones are kept and a portion is missing. The profile shows about 170,000 clones, approximately 80% of them singletons. The TCR originated in a man between 45 and 60 years old who had recovered from COVID-19. The sequenced sample consisted of PBMCs or T cells enriched from blood (not recorded which).

The CDR3 spells CASSEGVQGVYEQYF. The CDR3 DNA reads as TGTGCCAGCAGTGAAGGCGTACAGGGGGTCTACGAGCAGTACTTC. The rearrangement uses TRBV6-1 and TRBJ2-7, with 8 bases lining up with TRBD1. The CDR3 consists of 15 residues. Per the germline V gene, CDR1 is MNHNS and CDR2 is SASEGT. V shed 1 base and J 3 bases; nucleotides not matched to a gene: 5.